The 28 T cell receptor beta chains reported below all come from one sample, sequenced in a study of human T cells and chemical hapten exposure. A single record per CDR3 protein comes from TCRdb applying MiXCR to the RACE reads. This table holds about 120,000 distinct CDR3 sequences, roughly 15% found once. Time point in this sample: patch test 1, 2 weeks after DPC sensitization. Treatment noted: therapeutic diphenylcyclopropenone sensitization with weekly scalp DPC. Sequenced here: whole blood, sampled in connection with sensitization to the hapten diphenylcyclopropenone (DPC). These receptors were obtained from a man aged 18 to 30 with alopecia areata. Some clones in this sample may be carry-over from other donors' samples.

The rearrangement joins TRBV28 to TRBJ2-5; either TRBD1 or TRBD2 may supply D (5 bases each). The V end was cut by 11 bases, the J end by 5 bases, with 18 bases between. The germline gives CDR1 MDHEN, CDR2 SYDVKM. This CDR3 region has 13 residues. The CDR3: CAGRDPREETQYF. The CDR3 DNA follows: TGTGCCGGTCGGGACCCAAGGGAGGAGACCCAGTACTTC.

This chain uses TRBV3-1 with TRBJ1-2; D ambiguous. This CDR3 has 13 amino acids. V lost 1 base and J lost 10, with 13 bases in between. Per the germline V gene, CDR1 is LGHDT and CDR2 is YNNKEL (reference sequence). In nucleotides, the CDR3 is TGTGCCAGCAGCCAAGGGCCATCGCGGGCCTACACCTTC. Protein product: CASSQGPSRAYTF.

This clonotype was counted between two and nine times. V and J are TRBV7-8 and TRBJ1-2; 8 bases agree with TRBD1. With 3 bases clipped from V and 1 base from J, the junction kept 13 bases outside the gene matches. Germline V CDR1 and CDR2: SGHVS, FQNEAQ. The CDR3 has 18 amino acids. The chain's CDR3 is CASSFSGTGFSINYGYTF. DNA of the CDR3: TGTGCCAGCAGCTTCAGTGGGACAGGATTCTCAATTAACTATGGCTACACCTTC.

The chain combines TRBV5-1 with TRBJ1-2, with D possibly being TRBD1 (6 bases). Germline V gives CDR1 SGHRS, CDR2 YFSETQ. The germline V and J ends were trimmed by 3 bases and 0 bases, with 9 bases remaining between them. CDR3 size: 14 residues. The CDR3 protein is CASSSDSSNYGYTF. The CDR3 bases are TGCGCCAGCAGCTCGGACAGCTCTAACTATGGCTACACCTTC.

J is TRBJ2-1 and V is TRBV28, with D possibly matching TRBD1 (5 bases). V was cut by 5 bases and J by 6 bases, with 11 bases left in between. Germline V gene data show CDR1 as MDHEN and CDR2 as SYDVKM. CDR3 size: 13 residues. This CDR3 reads CASSEHGANEQFF. In DNA form, the CDR3 reads TGTGCCAGCAGTGAACATGGGGCCAATGAGCAGTTCTTC.

This clonotype was observed a handful of times. The J gene is TRBJ2-7, the V gene TRBV21-1; the table's D gene call, TRBD1, was not cross checked with the DNA. TRBV21-1 is labeled a pseudogene. The CDR3 consists of 14 residues. The CDR3 coding sequence is TGTGCCAGCAGCAATGGGACAGGGACGATCGAGCAGTACGTC. It specifies CASSNGTGTIEQYV.

The V gene is TRBV7-9, the J gene TRBJ2-2; D ambiguous. CDR1 is SEHNR and CDR2 is FQNEAQ in the germline V gene (reference sequence). The CDR3 length is 17 residues. Trimming left V 4 bases short and J 3 bases short, with 18 bases between. DNA of the CDR3: TGTGCCAGCAGCTCCATCAGAAAACATACAGACACCGGGGAGCTGTTTTTT. Translating gives CASSSIRKHTDTGELFF.

CDR3 loop: CASSSGQGHNQPQHF. The CDR3, as DNA: TGTGCCAGCAGTTCGGGACAGGGGCACAATCAGCCCCAGCATTTT. The V call is TRBV6-5, the J call TRBJ1-5; the match to TRBD1 covers 10 bases. CDR1 is MNHEY and CDR2 is SVGAGI in the germline V gene. The J segment lost 3 bases and the V segment lost 4 bases, leaving 3 bases of the junction unmatched. This CDR3 is 15 amino acids long.

V and J are TRBV29-1 and TRBJ2-1; no clear D gene. CDR1 is SQVTM and CDR2 is ANQGSEA in the germline V gene. The CDR3 is 16 residues long. V was clipped by 0 bases and J by 1 base, with 13 bases between them. The CDR3 loop is CSVEDVWSYSYNEQFF. CDR3 coding DNA: TGCAGCGTTGAAGATGTTTGGTCCTATTCCTACAATGAGCAGTTCTTC.

V is TRBV9 and J is TRBJ1-5; 8 bases map to TRBD1. Trimming removed 4 bases from V and 8 bases from J; junction bases left unmatched: 11. The CDR3 is 15 residues long. CDR1 and CDR2 from the germline V gene are SGDLS and YYNGEE. CDR3 amino acids: CASSFGGQGWEPQHF. The DNA for the CDR3 is TGTGCCAGCAGCTTCGGAGGACAGGGTTGGGAGCCCCAGCATTTT.

The rearrangement joins TRBV4-3 to TRBJ1-5, with 8 bases matching TRBD1. Per the germline V gene, CDR1 is LGHNA and CDR2 is YSLEER. The V gene end was trimmed by 0 bases and the J gene end by 7 bases; junction bases not matched to a gene: 8. The CDR3 extends over 16 amino acids. The CDR3: CASSQEWQGARQPQHF. The CDR3, as DNA: TGCGCCAGCAGCCAAGAATGGCAGGGGGCTCGACAGCCCCAGCATTTT.

This chain uses TRBV4-3 with TRBJ2-5; weak D call: TRBD1 (5 bases). The germline V and J ends were trimmed by 0 bases and 4 bases, with 15 bases remaining between them. The CDR3 spans 16 residues. The germline V gene has CDR1 LGHNA and CDR2 YSLEER. CDR3 bases: TGCGCCAGCAGCCAAGATATTGCGGCAGGGCGAGAGACCCAGTACTTC. It codes for CASSQDIAAGRETQYF.

This clonotype showed up just a few times. This chain links TRBV6-2 or TRBV6-3 with TRBJ2-4, with 9 bases identical to TRBD1. The V segment lost 4 bases and the J segment 5 bases; nucleotides outside the gene matches: 6. The CDR3 extends over 15 amino acids. CDR1 and CDR2 from the germline V gene are MNHEY and SVGEGT. The CDR3: CASSWTGASQNIQYF. The CDR3, as DNA: TGTGCCAGCAGTTGGACAGGGGCCTCCCAAAACATTCAGTACTTC.

This clonotype has a handful of counts. V is TRBV29-1 and J is TRBJ1-1; the D gene is possibly TRBD1 (6 bases). The CDR3 covers 13 residues. V gave up 7 bases and J gave up 5 bases, with 17 bases separating them. The germline CDR1 and CDR2 sequences are SQVTM and ANQGSEA. The chain's CDR3 is CSAEGTRGTEAFF. The CDR3 region has the DNA TGCAGCGCTGAGGGTACAAGGGGGACTGAAGCTTTCTTT.

Only a few counts were recorded for this clonotype. This rearrangement joins TRBV4-1 to TRBJ2-7; the D gene is possibly TRBD1 (6 bases). Germline V gene lookup returns CDR1 MGHRA and CDR2 YSYEKL. The CDR3 length is 18 residues. With 2 bases removed from V and 9 bases from J, the gap between germline ends came to 29 bases. The CDR3 loop is CASSQIGLGRQEVVRQYF. The CDR3 bases are TGCGCCAGCAGCCAAATAGGGCTTGGTAGACAGGAGGTCGTTCGGCAGTACTTC.

The V gene is TRBV28, the J gene TRBJ1-5, with a tentative D call TRBD1 (5 bases). The CDR3 consists of 12 residues. In germline, CDR1 is MDHEN, CDR2 SYDVKM. The ends were cut back, 6 bases at V and 7 bases at J, with 10 bases in the middle. The CDR3 DNA is TGTGCCAGCAGAAGAGAGGGGCAGCCCCAGCATTTT. Its translation: CASRREGQPQHF.

This clonotype has more than one count but fewer than ten. This CDR3 is CASSQDLKAASGAGETQYF. The DNA of the CDR3 is TGTGCCAGCAGCCAAGATCTTAAAGCAGCGTCGGGGGCCGGAGAGACCCAGTACTTC. The V call is TRBV4-2, the J call TRBJ2-5; either TRBD1 or TRBD2 may supply D (6 bases each). The germline CDR1 and CDR2 sequences are LGHNA and YNFKEQ. V was clipped by 0 bases and J by 4 bases, with 24 bases between them. This CDR3 is 19 amino acids long.

As DNA, the CDR3 is TGCAGTGCTAGCCCCGGACCAGCCACCGGGGAGCTGTTTTTT. It translates to CSASPGPATGELFF. This chain uses TRBV20-1 with TRBJ2-2; unclear D gene. The germline gives CDR1 DFQATT, CDR2 SNEGSKA (reference sequence). V was clipped by 3 bases and J by 4 bases, with 12 bases between them. There are 14 residues in the CDR3.

The gene calls are TRBV6-2 or TRBV6-3 and TRBJ2-3, with TRBD1 identical over 10 bases. Trimming took 2 bases from V and 4 from J; bases not matched to a gene: 12. There are 18 residues in the CDR3. From germline, CDR1 is MNHEY and CDR2 SVGEGT. The CDR3 is CASSYPSTGTGEADTQYF. The CDR3 coding sequence is TGTGCCAGCAGTTACCCGTCAACCGGGACAGGGGAGGCAGATACGCAGTATTTT.

This clonotype was observed many times. The chain couples TRBV7-8 to TRBJ1-4, with D unresolved. The CDR3 loop spans 11 amino acids. Germline CDR1 reads SGHVS; CDR2 reads FQNEAQ. V lost 2 bases to trimming and J lost 11 bases, with 6 bases between them. The CDR3 nucleotides are TGTGCCAGCAGCTTATTCGAGAAACTGTTTTTT. Protein sequence: CASSLFEKLFF.

V gene TRBV10-3 combines with J gene TRBJ2-5; tentative D call: TRBD1 (5 bases). V gave up 6 bases and J gave up 4 bases, with 12 bases separating them. In germline, CDR1 is ENHRY, CDR2 SYGVKD. This CDR3 region has 13 residues. The CDR3 sequence is CAIRSQGLETQYF. As DNA, the CDR3 is TGTGCCATCAGGTCGCAGGGCCTAGAGACCCAGTACTTC.

The rearrangement links TRBV3-1 to TRBJ1-2; no definite D call. The CDR3 loop spans 13 amino acids. Between the trimmed V and J ends, which lost 1 base and 5 bases, there was a span of 8 bases. From germline, CDR1 is LGHDT and CDR2 YNNKEL (reference sequence). This chain's CDR3 is CASSQGPGYGYTF. The CDR3 DNA is TGTGCCAGCAGCCAAGGACCAGGATATGGCTACACCTTC.

This clonotype appeared a few times. This chain connects TRBV6-1 to TRBJ2-1, with D possibly being TRBD2 (6 bases). Germline V gene data show CDR1 as MNHNS and CDR2 as SASEGT. The CDR3 has 14 residues. V dropped 6 bases and J dropped 10 bases, with 19 bases sitting between them. The CDR3 nucleotides read TGTGCCAGCAGGGCTGGGACTTATCCCCACGAGCAGTTCTTC. Protein sequence: CASRAGTYPHEQFF.

This sequence joins TRBV20-1 and TRBJ2-5, with unresolved D. Between the trimmed V and J ends, which lost 6 bases and 1 base, there was a span of 9 bases. The germline CDR1 and CDR2 sequences are DFQATT and SNEGSKA (reference sequence). The CDR3 is made up of 12 amino acids. CDR3 amino acids: CSARVSQETQYF. The CDR3, as DNA: TGCAGTGCCCGGGTCTCCCAAGAGACCCAGTACTTC.

This clonotype was seen more than once but under ten times. The V call is TRBV12-5, the J call TRBJ2-3; D unresolved. Germline V gene lookup returns CDR1 LGHNT and CDR2 FRNRAP. This CDR3 is built from 12 residues. Trimming left V 5 bases short and J 5 bases short, with 8 bases between. This CDR3 reads CASGMSGDTQYF. CDR3 in DNA: TGTGCTAGTGGTATGTCGGGAGATACGCAGTATTTT.

This clonotype was found once. This sequence joins TRBV7-3 and TRBJ1-1, with D unclear. The CDR3 length is 13 residues. V lost 0 bases, J lost 9 bases, and 11 bases lay in between. CDR1 is SGHTA, CDR2 FQGTGA, per germline. The CDR3 reads CASSLTGMQKAFF. CDR3 DNA sequence: TGTGCCAGCAGCTTAACAGGGATGCAGAAAGCTTTCTTT.

Many counts were recorded for this clonotype. The rearrangement links TRBV6-1 to TRBJ2-7, with a weak D call TRBD2 (6 bases). Germline CDR1 MNHNS, CDR2 SASEGT. The ends were cut back, 6 bases at V and 6 bases at J, with 18 bases in the middle. The CDR3 is 14 residues long. The CDR3, as DNA: TGTGCCAGCAGCCGCTTCGGGGGATCGGGCGAGCAGTACGTC. Translation gives CASSRFGGSGEQYV.

This clonotype was detected only a few times. A junction end diverges from the germline sequence, so it may reflect a read error. The chain combines TRBV6-2 or TRBV6-3 with TRBJ2-3; 12 positions match TRBD2. Per germline, CDR1 MNHEY and CDR2 SVGEGT. This CDR3 spans 12 amino acids. CDR3 sequence (DNA): TGTGCCAGCAGGCGGACTAGCGGGGTCAAAGGCTTT. As protein: CASRRTSGVKGF.